The entry below describes one T cell receptor (beta chain). The sample originates from a study of blood T cell repertoires in COVID-19. As for the study in general: Spain, Italy and the United States supplied samples that represented acute and convalescent COVID-19. PBMCs, B-cell-depleted T cells, or T cells provided the cDNA or gDNA that made up the material.

Authors' processing steps: Amplification from reference gene primers served as the basis for estimated nucleated cell counts. Measured with immunoSEQ multiplex PCR; TCRdb has only the in-frame clones, and not every one. V and J calls and clone size are as listed in that table; D and trimming were resolved from the DNA. The repertoire holds about 160,000 clones, roughly 80% seen once, with 8.1% in the top ten. Germline V gene lookup returns CDR1 GTSNPN and CDR2 SVGIG (reference sequence). Trimming cost V 2 bases and J 7 bases, with 12 bases left between them. The CDR3 sequence is 12 residues long. This chain joins TRBV30 and TRBJ2-7; D perhaps matches TRBD1 (5 bases). The TCR comes from a man aged 60-69 years with acute or convalescent COVID-19. Sequenced input: peripheral blood. The CDR3 DNA is TGTGCCTGGAGTCTAGGGGCTAGGGAGCAGTACTTC. Amino acid sequence: CAWSLGAREQYF.